Below are 8 T cell receptor beta chains sequenced from a single sample in a study of T cell responses to AZD1222 COVID-19 vaccine. TCRdb keeps only in-frame clones here, not all; method: immunoSEQ multiplex PCR. The table has tens of thousands of clones, 80% to 90% seen once; the top ten hold around an eighth. The input for sequencing was peripheral blood, taken 28 days after the second AZD1222 dose. All receptors derive from an adult who received the AZD1222 COVID-19 vaccine.

The chain carries TRBV11-2 and TRBJ2-5; weak D call: TRBD1 (6 bases). V lost 1 base, J lost 0 bases, and 12 bases lay in between. Germline V gene sequence: CDR1 SGHAT, CDR2 FQNNGV. There are 16 residues in the CDR3. CDR3 bases: TGTGCCAGCAGCTTAGGGCAGGGGACCAACCAAGAGACCCAGTACTTC. Its translation: CASSLGQGTNQETQYF.

The chain carries TRBV29-1 and TRBJ2-2; D is possibly TRBD1 (5 bases). With 4 bases removed from V and 0 bases from J, the gap between germline ends came to 6 bases. The length of the CDR3 is 13 residues. CDR1 is SQVTM and CDR2 is ANQGSEA in the germline V gene. The DNA of the CDR3 is TGCAGCGTTGCCAGGGCGAACACCGGGGAGCTGTTTTTT. Its protein product is CSVARANTGELFF.

The rearrangement joins TRBV29-1 to TRBJ2-7; D is undetermined. Germline V gives CDR1 SQVTM, CDR2 ANQGSEA. Trimming removed 6 bases from V and 1 base from J, with 13 bases in between. CDR3 length: 13 residues. The CDR3 here is CSVSRSSSYEQYF. The CDR3 DNA follows: TGCAGCGTCTCCAGGTCCTCTTCCTACGAGCAGTACTTC.

This clone has just one count. The chain links TRBV5-4 to TRBJ2-1; 15 nucleotides align to TRBD2. V trimming: 4 bases; J trimming: 7 bases; junction bases outside the gene matches: 3. CDR3 length equals 15 residues. Germline V gene lookup returns CDR1 SGHNT and CDR2 YYREEE (reference sequence). CDR3 protein: CASSVGTSGRNEQFF. For the CDR3, the DNA is TGTGCCAGCAGCGTCGGGACTAGCGGGAGGAATGAGCAGTTCTTC.

The chain joins TRBV11-3 to TRBJ1-6; D uncertain. V was trimmed by 0 bases and J by 9 bases, leaving 6 bases between them. The CDR3 runs 13 residues. The germline gives CDR1 SGHNT, CDR2 YENEEA. For the CDR3, the DNA is TGTGCCAGCAGCTTAGATAACATTTCACCCCTCCACTTT. As protein: CASSLDNISPLHF.

This chain uses TRBV28 with TRBJ2-5, with TRBD1 matching 9 bases. The CDR3 length is 14 residues. From germline, CDR1 is MDHEN and CDR2 SYDVKM. Trimming removed 7 bases from V and 4 bases from J; junction bases left unmatched: 7. This CDR3 reads CASTSPGQGETQYF. DNA of the CDR3: TGTGCCAGCACCTCCCCGGGACAGGGAGAGACCCAGTACTTC.

This clone was observed a single time. CDR3 in DNA: TGTGCCAGTAGTATCCAAAGGAAGGGGGGATACAATGAGCAGTTCTTC. It specifies CASSIQRKGGYNEQFF. The J gene is TRBJ2-1, the V gene TRBV19; tentatively, D is TRBD1 or TRBD2 (6 bases each). Germline V gives CDR1 LNHDA, CDR2 SQIVND (reference sequence). Trimming removed 3 bases at V and 4 bases at J, with 16 bases between. The CDR3 has 16 residues.

This chain links TRBV7-2 with TRBJ2-2; no definite D call. The germline V gene encodes CDR1 SGHTA and CDR2 FQGNSA. Trimming pared 0 bases from V and 1 base from J, leaving 3 bases between. The CDR3 extends over 14 amino acids. In DNA form, the CDR3 reads TGTGCCAGCAGCTTAGCCAAGAACACCGGGGAGCTGTTTTTT. It codes for CASSLAKNTGELFF.